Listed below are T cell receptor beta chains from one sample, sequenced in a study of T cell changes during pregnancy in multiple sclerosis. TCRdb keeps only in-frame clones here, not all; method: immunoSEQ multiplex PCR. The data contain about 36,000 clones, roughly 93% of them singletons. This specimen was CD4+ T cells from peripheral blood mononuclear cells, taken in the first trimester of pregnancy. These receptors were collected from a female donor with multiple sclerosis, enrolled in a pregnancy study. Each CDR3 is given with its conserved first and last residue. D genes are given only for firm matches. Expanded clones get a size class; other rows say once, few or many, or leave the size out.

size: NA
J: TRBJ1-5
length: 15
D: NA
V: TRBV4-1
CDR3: CASSQGLAGAQPQHF
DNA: TGCGCCAGCAGCCAAGGTTTGGCAGGGGCTCAGCCCCAGCATTTT

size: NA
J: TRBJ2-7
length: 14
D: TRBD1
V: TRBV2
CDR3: CASSYRGFLHEQYF
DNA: TGTGCCAGCAGTTACAGGGGCTTTCTACACGAGCAGTACTTC

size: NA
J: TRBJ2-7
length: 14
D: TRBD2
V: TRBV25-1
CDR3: CASSEWGGSGEQYF
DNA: TGTGCCAGCAGTGAATGGGGAGGGTCGGGCGAGCAGTACTTC

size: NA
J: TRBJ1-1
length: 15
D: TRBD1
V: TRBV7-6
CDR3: CASSFQGARNTEAFF
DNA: TGTGCCAGCAGCTTCCAGGGGGCGCGCAACACTGAAGCTTTCTTT

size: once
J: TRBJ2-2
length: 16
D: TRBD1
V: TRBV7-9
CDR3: CASSLRQGVGTGELFF
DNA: TGTGCCAGCAGCCTCAGACAGGGTGTCGGCACCGGGGAGCTGTTTTTT

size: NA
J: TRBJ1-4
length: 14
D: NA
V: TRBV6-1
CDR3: CASSVGSPGEKLFF
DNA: TGTGCCAGCAGTGTGGGATCCCCAGGGGAAAAACTGTTTTTT

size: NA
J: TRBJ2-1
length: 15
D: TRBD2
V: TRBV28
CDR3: CASSSSLAGGNEQFF
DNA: TGTGCCAGCAGTTCATCTCTAGCGGGAGGGAACGAGCAGTTCTTC

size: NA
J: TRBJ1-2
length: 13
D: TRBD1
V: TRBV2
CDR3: CASRLRQGFGYTF
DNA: TGTGCCAGCAGGCTCCGACAGGGCTTTGGCTACACCTTC

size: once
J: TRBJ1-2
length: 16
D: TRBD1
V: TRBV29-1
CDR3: CSVEGGTEGANYGYTF
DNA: TGCAGCGTTGAAGGGGGGACAGAGGGGGCGAACTATGGCTACACCTTC

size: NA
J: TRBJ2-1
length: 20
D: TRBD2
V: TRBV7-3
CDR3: CASSLAGTSGQIRGYNEQFF
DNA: TGTGCCAGCAGCTTAGCCGGGACTAGCGGGCAAATTCGAGGGTACAATGAGCAGTTCTTC

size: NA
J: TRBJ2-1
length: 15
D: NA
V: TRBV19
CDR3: CASTEGATAYNEQFF
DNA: TGTGCCAGTACCGAGGGAGCTACAGCTTACAATGAGCAGTTCTTC

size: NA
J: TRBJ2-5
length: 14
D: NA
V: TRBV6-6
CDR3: CASSYGQAQETQYF
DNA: TGTGCCAGCAGTTACGGGCAGGCCCAAGAGACCCAGTACTTC

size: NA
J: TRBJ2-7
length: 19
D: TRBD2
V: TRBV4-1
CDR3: CASSQDRGLAGDNGYEQYF
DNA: TGCGCCAGCAGCCAAGATCGGGGACTAGCGGGAGACAATGGCTACGAGCAGTACTTC

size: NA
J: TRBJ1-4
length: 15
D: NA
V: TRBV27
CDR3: CASRPTISTNEKLFF
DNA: TGTGCCAGCAGACCAACAATTTCAACTAATGAAAAACTGTTTTTT

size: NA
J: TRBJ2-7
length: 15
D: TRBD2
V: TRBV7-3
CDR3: CASSLGLAGSYEQYF
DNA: TGTGCCAGCAGCTTGGGACTAGCGGGGTCCTACGAGCAGTACTTC

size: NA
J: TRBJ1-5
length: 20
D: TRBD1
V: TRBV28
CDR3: CASSPLTGGNRGKGNQPQHF
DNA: TGTGCCAGCAGTCCCCTTACAGGGGGTAATCGCGGTAAGGGCAATCAGCCCCAGCATTTT

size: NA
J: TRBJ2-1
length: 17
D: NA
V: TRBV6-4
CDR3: CASSDSWVRRPYNEQFF
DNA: TGTGCCAGCAGTGACTCATGGGTCCGCAGGCCCTACAATGAGCAGTTCTTC

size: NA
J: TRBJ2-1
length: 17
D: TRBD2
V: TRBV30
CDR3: CAWSVSRSSGSYNEQFF
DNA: TGTGCCTGGAGTGTATCGCGAAGCAGCGGGAGCTACAATGAGCAGTTCTTC

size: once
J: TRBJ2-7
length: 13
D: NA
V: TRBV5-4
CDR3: CASSMAGSYEQYF
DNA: TGTGCCAGCAGCATGGCCGGGAGCTACGAGCAGTACTTC

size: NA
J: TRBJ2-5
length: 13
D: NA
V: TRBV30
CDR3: CALSLVLVETQYF
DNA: TGTGCCTTATCACTAGTTTTGGTGGAGACCCAGTACTTC

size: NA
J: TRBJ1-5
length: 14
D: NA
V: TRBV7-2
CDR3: CASSLDSYNQPQHF
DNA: TGTGCCAGCAGCCTCGACAGCTACAATCAGCCCCAGCATTTT

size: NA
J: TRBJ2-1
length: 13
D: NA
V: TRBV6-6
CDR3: CASSYPGIFEQFF
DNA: TGTGCCAGCAGTTACCCGGGAATATTCGAGCAGTTCTTC

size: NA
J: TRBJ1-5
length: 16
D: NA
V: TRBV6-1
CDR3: CASSENRNGFNQPQHF
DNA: TGTGCCAGCAGTGAAAACAGGAACGGGTTCAATCAGCCCCAGCATTTT

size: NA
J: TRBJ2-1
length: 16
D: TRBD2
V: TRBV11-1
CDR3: CASRTSGGAGMNEQFF
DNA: TGTGCCAGCAGGACTAGCGGGGGGGCCGGGATGAATGAGCAGTTCTTC

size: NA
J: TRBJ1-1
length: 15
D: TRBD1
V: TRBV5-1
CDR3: CASSTQGGANTEAFF
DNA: TGCGCCAGCAGCACCCAGGGGGGAGCGAACACTGAAGCTTTCTTT